What follows are 6 T cell receptor beta chains derived from one specimen sequenced in a study of T-cell reconstitution after alpha-beta-depleted transplantation in children. A TCRbeta library incorporating unique molecular identifiers was prepared. TCRdb analysed the PCR reads with MiXCR anew, one entry per CDR3 protein. The table records 600,000 to 700,000 distinct CDR3 sequences, around a sixth of them present only once. The sequencing used PBMCs from the stem cell graft donor, collected from the stem cell graft. The receptor source for this set is a human donor who donated a stem cell graft to a child with acute myeloid leukemia.

This clonotype has a single count. This sequence joins TRBV29-1 and TRBJ2-4, with 10 bases matching TRBD1. This CDR3 is 13 amino acids long. Germline CDR1 and CDR2: SQVTM and ANQGSEA. The V gene end was trimmed by 7 bases and the J gene end by 7 bases; junction bases not matched to a gene: 7. CDR3 amino acids: CSGADRGLNIQYF. The CDR3 DNA follows: TGCAGCGGGGCCGACAGGGGGCTTAACATTCAGTACTTC.

The chain carries TRBV20-1 and TRBJ2-7; tentative D call: TRBD2 (7 bases). The CDR3 length is 13 residues. Germline assignment: CDR1 DFQATT and CDR2 SNEGSKA (reference sequence). Trimming left V 0 bases short and J 3 bases short, with 9 bases between. Here the CDR3 reads CSARDGGRYEQYV. The DNA for the CDR3 is TGCAGTGCTAGAGACGGGGGGCGCTACGAGCAGTACGTC.

The genes are TRBV4-2 and TRBJ2-1; TRBD2 agrees at 11 bases. The CDR3 has 17 amino acids. Germline V gene lookup returns CDR1 LGHNA and CDR2 YNFKEQ. J lost 2 bases, V lost 5 bases, and 8 bases had no gene match. This chain's CDR3 is CASSSPGLAVPYNEQFF. DNA of the CDR3: TGTGCCAGCAGCTCTCCGGGACTAGCGGTTCCCTACAATGAGCAGTTCTTC.

This clonotype appeared many times. The gene calls are TRBV29-1 and TRBJ1-1; TRBD1 agrees at 11 bases. Germline CDR1 SQVTM, CDR2 ANQGSEA. J gave up 10 bases and V 3 bases, and 4 bases lay outside the gene matches. The length of the CDR3 is 12 residues. CDR3 DNA: TGCAGCGTTGAGGGACAGGGGGTTGGAGCTTTCTTT. Translated, it gives CSVEGQGVGAFF.

This clonotype was counted ten times or more. At one end, the junction sequence differs from germline, possibly due to a read error. The chain links TRBV7-2 to TRBJ2-7; D unresolved. Germline CDR1 SGHTA, CDR2 FQGNSA. This CDR3 region has 14 residues. CDR3 sequence: CASSLVGGSYEQYF. CDR3 DNA: TGCGCCAGCAGCTTGGTTGGCGGATCCTACGAGCAGTACTTC.

This clonotype came up a few times. The chain links TRBV7-2 to TRBJ1-5; D not certain. The CDR3 is made up of 13 amino acids. Germline loops: CDR1 SGHTA, CDR2 FQGNSA. The ends were cut back, 5 bases at V and 15 bases at J, with 20 bases in the middle. CDR3 in DNA: TGTGCCAGCAGCCTCGGAGTCCATCAGCTGGCGCATTTT. It encodes CASSLGVHQLAHF.